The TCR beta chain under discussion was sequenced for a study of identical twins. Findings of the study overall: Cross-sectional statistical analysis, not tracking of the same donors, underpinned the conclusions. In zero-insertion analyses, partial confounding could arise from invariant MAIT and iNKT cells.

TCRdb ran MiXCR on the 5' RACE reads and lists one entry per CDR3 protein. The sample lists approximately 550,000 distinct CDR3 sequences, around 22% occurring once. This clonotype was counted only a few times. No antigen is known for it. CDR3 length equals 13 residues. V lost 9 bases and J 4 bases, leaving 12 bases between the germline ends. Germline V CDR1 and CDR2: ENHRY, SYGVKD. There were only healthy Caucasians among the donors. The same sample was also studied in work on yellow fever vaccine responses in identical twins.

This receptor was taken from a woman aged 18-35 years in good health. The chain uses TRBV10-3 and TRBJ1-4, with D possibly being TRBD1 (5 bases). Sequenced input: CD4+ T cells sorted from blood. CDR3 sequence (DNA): TGTGCCATAGGGGACGGCCGTAATGAAAAACTGTTTTTT. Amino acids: CAIGDGRNEKLFF.